This entry concerns a single T cell receptor (beta chain). The antigen is unknown. CDR1 is SGDLS and CDR2 is YYNGEE in the germline V gene. Losses at the gene ends were 3 bases for V and 1 base for J; bases not matched to a gene: 7. This CDR3 has 16 residues. The data stem from a study of cytomegalovirus exposure and HLA in healthy donors. PCR used 60 Vbeta primers and 13 Jbeta primers. Assay used: immunoSEQ multiplex PCR; TCRdb lists only in-frame clones, some missing. The sample gives 150,000 to 200,000 clones, around four fifths of which show up once; around 1.6% is in the top ten. Findings and caveats of the study: Apparent HLA restriction characterized most CMV-associated TCR beta chains in a later analysis.

The TCR was taken from a man aged 40-55 years in good health and CMV-seropositive. The sample consisted of PBMCs. The chain uses TRBV9 and TRBJ2-1, with TRBD2 matching 7 bases. The CDR3 nucleotides read TGTGCCAGCAGCGACCACACCGGGGGGTCCTACAATGAGCAGTTCTTC. Translated, it gives CASSDHTGGSYNEQFF.